The sequence of this T cell receptor beta chain was determined in a study of cytomegalovirus exposure and HLA in healthy donors. Study details: Previous work identified around 120 million unique TCR beta sequences from approximately 190 million T cells. Falling in the Caucasian-associated ancestry cluster were 81% of some 400 genotyped donors. General study points: Using a false discovery rate of 0.05, a later analysis showed that 16,000 or so TCR beta sequences were associated with HLA alleles. Whilst most TCR sequences proved rare, a subset of public TCRs occurred across many donors.

This clone was recorded only once. Its antigen is not known. 60 Vbeta and 13 Jbeta primers were used in PCR. Profiling relied on immunoSEQ multiplex PCR, and the TCRdb table lists in-frame clones only, not all of them. This table has around 62,000 clones, 78% appearing once. V shed 5 bases and J shed 5 bases, with 18 bases lying between them. The CDR3 spans 15 residues. From germline, CDR1 is PRHDT and CDR2 FYEKMQ (reference sequence). The chain links TRBV13 to TRBJ1-2; the D gene is possibly TRBD1 (6 bases). The material sequenced was PBMCs. This clonotype was obtained from a man in his forties or fifties in good health and CMV-seronegative. The CDR3 loop is CASSPGGSASYGYTF. The CDR3 DNA reads TGTGCCAGCAGCCCGGGGGGCAGCGCTTCATATGGCTACACCTTC.